Only a few counts were recorded for the clone carrying this T cell receptor (beta chain). TCRdb's table, derived via immunoSEQ multiplex PCR, lists solely in-frame clones and lacks some. Here the sample spans 150,000 to 200,000 clones, approximately 85% being singletons. This specimen belongs to a study of blood T cell repertoires in COVID-19. At the level of the study: Sites in the United States, Italy and Spain provided acute and convalescent COVID-19 samples. T cells, B-cell-depleted T cells, or PBMCs supplied cDNA or gDNA.

Trimming pared 1 base from V and 1 base from J, leaving 8 bases between. CDR1 is SGHRS, CDR2 YFSETQ, per germline. The CDR3 has 14 amino acids. The source is a man aged 55 to 70 with active or convalescent COVID-19. The sequencing input was peripheral blood. This rearrangement joins TRBV5-1 to TRBJ1-1; D is unclear. This CDR3 reads CASSLQPGNTEAFF. CDR3 nucleotide sequence: TGCGCCAGCAGCTTGCAGCCGGGGAACACTGAAGCTTTCTTT.